This entry lists 8 T cell receptor beta chains sequenced from one sample in a study of blood T cell repertoires in COVID-19. Profiled with immunoSEQ multiplex PCR; TCRdb holds only in-frame clones, not every one. The sample lists 40,000 to 45,000 clones, about nine tenths seen once, with about 22% in the top ten. Sequenced input: peripheral blood. The source is a man aged 45-65 years with active COVID-19.

The V and J genes are TRBV27 and TRBJ2-5; 9 nucleotides align to TRBD2. Germline V gene lookup returns CDR1 MNHEY and CDR2 SMNVEV (reference sequence). The J segment lost 2 bases and the V segment lost 1 base, leaving 5 bases of the junction unmatched. This CDR3 contains 16 residues. DNA of the CDR3: TGTGCCAGCAGTTTATACGGAACTAGCGGGCAAGAGACCCAGTACTTC. Amino acid sequence: CASSLYGTSGQETQYF.

Only a few counts were recorded for this clone. V gene TRBV27 combines with J gene TRBJ1-6; TRBD1 agrees at 8 bases. This CDR3 region has 15 residues. V lost 6 bases, J lost 6 bases, and 7 bases stayed unmatched. The germline CDR1 and CDR2 sequences are MNHEY and SMNVEV (reference sequence). CDR3 sequence: CASRQTGGANSPLHF. CDR3 nucleotides: TGTGCCAGCAGACAAACAGGGGGGGCTAATTCACCCCTCCACTTT.

The chain links TRBV5-1 to TRBJ2-3, with D possibly being TRBD2 (5 bases). Per the germline V gene, CDR1 is SGHRS and CDR2 is YFSETQ. V gave up 2 bases and J gave up 5 bases, with 12 bases separating them. The CDR3 spans 14 residues. This chain's CDR3 is CASSFEGSRDTQYF. CDR3 in DNA: TGCGCCAGCAGCTTTGAGGGATCGAGAGATACGCAGTATTTT.

This rearrangement joins TRBV4-3 to TRBJ2-3; D perhaps matches TRBD2 (5 bases). Between the trimmed V and J ends, which lost 1 base and 1 base, there was a span of 12 bases. This CDR3 region has 16 residues. CDR1 and CDR2 (germline): LGHNA, YSLEER. The DNA of the CDR3 is TGCGCCAGCAGCCAAGGGTGGGAGCACGGCACAGATACGCAGTATTTT. Translated, it gives CASSQGWEHGTDTQYF.

CDR3 region: CASKREGLNEQFF. CDR3 nucleotide sequence: TGTGCCAGCAAGCGGGAGGGCCTTAATGAGCAGTTCTTC. The rearrangement links TRBV11-1 to TRBJ2-1; 10 bases are a match to TRBD2. The CDR3 loop spans 13 amino acids. After removal of 7 bases from V and 7 bases from J, the junction contained 4 bases not matched to a gene. Per germline, CDR1 SGHAT and CDR2 FQDESV (reference sequence).

The chain has TRBV7-7 and TRBJ2-2; 7 nucleotides align to TRBD2. V trimming: 3 bases; J trimming: 4 bases; junction bases outside the gene matches: 8. This CDR3 has 16 amino acids. CDR1 SSHAT and CDR2 FNYEAQ come from the germline V gene (reference sequence). CDR3 nucleotide sequence: TGTGCCAGCAGCTTCGAAGGGGACTACCTCACCGGGGAGCTGTTTTTT. It codes for CASSFEGDYLTGELFF.

The genes are TRBV24-1 and TRBJ1-5; TRBD1 matches at 8 bases. This CDR3 has 13 amino acids. The junction had 6 bases not matched to a gene; V was cut back by 6 bases and J by 9 bases. Germline values: CDR1 KGHDR, CDR2 SFDVKD. In DNA, the CDR3 is TGTGCCACCAGTCAGGGGGCTTATGCGCCCCAGCATTTT. Its translation: CATSQGAYAPQHF.

This clone was detected only a few times. The V gene is TRBV7-9, the J gene TRBJ2-7; 7 positions match TRBD2. Germline values: CDR1 SEHNR, CDR2 FQNEAQ (reference sequence). V dropped 5 bases and J dropped 3; count of bases not matched to a gene: 4. The CDR3 is made up of 13 amino acids. The chain's CDR3 is CASSPTSVYEQYF. The CDR3 nucleotides are TGTGCCAGCAGCCCCACTAGCGTCTACGAGCAGTACTTC.